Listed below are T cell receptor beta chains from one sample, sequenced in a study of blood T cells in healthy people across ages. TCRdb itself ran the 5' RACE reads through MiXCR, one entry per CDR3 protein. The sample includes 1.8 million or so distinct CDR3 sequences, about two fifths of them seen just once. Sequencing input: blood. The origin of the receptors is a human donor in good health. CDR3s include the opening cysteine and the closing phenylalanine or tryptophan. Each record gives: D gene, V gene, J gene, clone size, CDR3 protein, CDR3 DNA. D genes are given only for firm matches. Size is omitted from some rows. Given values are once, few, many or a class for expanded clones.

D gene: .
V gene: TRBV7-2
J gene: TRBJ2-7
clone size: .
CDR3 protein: CASSLDGRDYEQYF
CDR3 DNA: TGTGCCAGCAGCTTAGATGGCCGCGACTACGAGCAGTACTTC

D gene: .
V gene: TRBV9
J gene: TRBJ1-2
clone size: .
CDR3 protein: CASSRGVLDTYGYTF
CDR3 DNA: TGTGCCAGCAGCCGCGGGGTTCTAGACACCTATGGCTACACCTTC

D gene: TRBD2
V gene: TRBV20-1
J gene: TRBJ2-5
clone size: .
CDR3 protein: CSAHRISGGAETETQYF
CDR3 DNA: TGCAGTGCTCACCGGATTAGCGGGGGAGCCGAAACAGAGACCCAGTACTTC

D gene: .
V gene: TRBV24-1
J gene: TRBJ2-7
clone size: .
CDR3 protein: CATSDAGDSYEQYF
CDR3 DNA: TGTGCCACCAGTGATGCCGGGGACTCCTACGAGCAGTACTTC

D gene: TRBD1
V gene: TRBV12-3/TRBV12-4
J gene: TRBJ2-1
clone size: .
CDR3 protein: CASSHSGQEEQFF
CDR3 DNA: TGTGCCAGCAGTCACTCCGGACAGGAGGAGCAGTTCTTC

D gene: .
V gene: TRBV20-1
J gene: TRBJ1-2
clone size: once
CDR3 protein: CSARWGPTGYTF
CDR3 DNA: TGCAGTGCTAGGTGGGGCCCGACGGGCTACACCTTC

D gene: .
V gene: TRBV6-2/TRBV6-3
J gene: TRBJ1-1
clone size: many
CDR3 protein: CASSYVWNTEAFF
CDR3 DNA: TGTGCCAGCAGTTACGTCTGGAACACTGAAGCTTTCTTT

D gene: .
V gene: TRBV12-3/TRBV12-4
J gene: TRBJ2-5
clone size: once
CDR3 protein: CASSLADSYLVQYF
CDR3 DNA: TGTGCCAGCAGTTTAGCCGACAGTTATCTAGTCCAGTACTTC

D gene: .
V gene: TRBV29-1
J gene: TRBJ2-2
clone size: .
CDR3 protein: CSVQGGGELFF
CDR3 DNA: TGCAGCGTCCAAGGGGGAGGGGAGCTGTTTTTT

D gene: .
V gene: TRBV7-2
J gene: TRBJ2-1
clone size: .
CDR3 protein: CASSWTATEQFF
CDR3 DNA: TGTGCCAGCAGCTGGACGGCGACTGAGCAGTTCTTC

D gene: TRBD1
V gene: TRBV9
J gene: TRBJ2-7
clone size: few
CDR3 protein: CASSVRDSSIYEQYF
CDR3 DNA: TGTGCCAGCAGCGTCCGGGACAGCTCCATATACGAGCAGTACTTC

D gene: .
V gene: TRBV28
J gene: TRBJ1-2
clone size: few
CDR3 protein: CASRELTGLDYGYTF
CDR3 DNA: TGTGCCAGCAGGGAACTAACAGGGCTAGACTATGGCTACACCTTC

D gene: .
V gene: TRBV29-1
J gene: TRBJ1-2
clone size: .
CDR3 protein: CSADGDSEGYGYTF
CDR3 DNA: TGCAGCGCTGATGGTGACAGTGAAGGCTATGGCTACACCTTC

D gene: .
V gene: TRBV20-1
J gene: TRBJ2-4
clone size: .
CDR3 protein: CSARDPVGDEQYF
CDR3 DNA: TGCAGTGCTAGAGATCCAGTGGGCGATGAGCAGTACTTC

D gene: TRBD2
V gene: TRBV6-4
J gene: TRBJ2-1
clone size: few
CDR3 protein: CASSDLAGSYNEQFF
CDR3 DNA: TGTGCCAGCAGTGACTTAGCGGGGTCCTACAATGAGCAGTTCTTC

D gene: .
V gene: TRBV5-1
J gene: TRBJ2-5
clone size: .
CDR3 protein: CASSTGQTPYEETQYF
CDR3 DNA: TGCGCCAGCAGCACCGGACAGACCCCTTATGAAGAGACCCAGTACTTC

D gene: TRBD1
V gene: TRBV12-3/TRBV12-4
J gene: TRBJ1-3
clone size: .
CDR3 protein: CASSYPGQGSGNTIYF
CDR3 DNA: TGTGCCAGCAGTTACCCGGGACAGGGGTCTGGAAACACCATATATTTT

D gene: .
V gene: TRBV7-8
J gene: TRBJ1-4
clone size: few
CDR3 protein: CASSLLSIGSPNEKLFF
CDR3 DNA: TGTGCCAGCAGCTTACTCTCCATAGGGAGTCCTAATGAAAAACTGTTTTTT

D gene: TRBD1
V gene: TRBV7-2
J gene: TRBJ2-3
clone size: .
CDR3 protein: CASSRDRASDTQYF
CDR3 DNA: TGTGCCAGCAGTCGGGACAGGGCGTCAGATACGCAGTATTTT

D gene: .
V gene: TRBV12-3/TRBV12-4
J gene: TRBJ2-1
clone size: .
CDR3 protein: CASSFGLVLDEQFF
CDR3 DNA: TGTGCCAGCAGTTTTGGTCTAGTCTTGGATGAGCAGTTCTTC

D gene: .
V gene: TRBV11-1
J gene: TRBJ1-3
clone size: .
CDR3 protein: CASSFGLISSGNTIYF
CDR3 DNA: TGTGCCAGCAGCTTCGGACTGATAAGCTCTGGAAACACCATATATTTT

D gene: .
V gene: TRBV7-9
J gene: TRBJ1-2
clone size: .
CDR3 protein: CASSPDANGYGYTF
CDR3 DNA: TGTGCCAGCAGCCCGGACGCGAATGGCTATGGCTACACCTTC

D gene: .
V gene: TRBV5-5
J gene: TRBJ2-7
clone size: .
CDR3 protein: CASSPFRGGSYEQYF
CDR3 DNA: TGTGCCAGCAGTCCTTTTCGTGGGGGATCCTACGAGCAGTACTTC

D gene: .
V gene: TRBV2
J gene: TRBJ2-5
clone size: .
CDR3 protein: CASLFRPNTFKETQYF
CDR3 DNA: TGTGCCAGCCTTTTTAGACCCAACACCTTTAAAGAGACCCAGTACTTC

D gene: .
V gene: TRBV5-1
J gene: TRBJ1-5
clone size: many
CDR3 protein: CASSLDVMQPQHF
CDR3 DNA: TGCGCCAGCAGCTTGGACGTGATGCAGCCCCAGCATTTT

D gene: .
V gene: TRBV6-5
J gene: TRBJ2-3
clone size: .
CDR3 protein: CASSATPADTQYF
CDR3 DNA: TGTGCCAGCAGTGCGACTCCCGCAGATACGCAGTATTTT

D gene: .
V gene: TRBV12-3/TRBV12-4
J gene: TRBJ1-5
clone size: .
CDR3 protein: CASSPALGGPQHF
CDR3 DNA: TGTGCCAGCAGTCCCGCGCTTGGAGGGCCCCAGCATTTT

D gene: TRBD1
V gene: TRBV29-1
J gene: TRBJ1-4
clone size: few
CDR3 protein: CSVEDGVQGGEKLFF
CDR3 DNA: TGCAGCGTTGAAGATGGGGTACAGGGGGGGGAAAAACTGTTTTTT

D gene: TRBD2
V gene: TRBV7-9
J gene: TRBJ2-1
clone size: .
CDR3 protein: CASSLKLAGGEETQFF
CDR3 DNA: TGTGCCAGCAGCTTAAAACTAGCGGGGGGAGAAGAGACCCAGTTCTTC

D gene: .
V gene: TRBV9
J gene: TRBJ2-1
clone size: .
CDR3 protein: CASSGGAGSYNEQFF
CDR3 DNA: TGTGCCAGCAGCGGGGGGGCAGGTTCCTACAATGAGCAGTTCTTC

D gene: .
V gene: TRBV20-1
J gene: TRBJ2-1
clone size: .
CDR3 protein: CSASMVGRTEYNEQFF
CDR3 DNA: TGCAGTGCTAGTATGGTGGGGCGAACCGAATACAATGAGCAGTTCTTC

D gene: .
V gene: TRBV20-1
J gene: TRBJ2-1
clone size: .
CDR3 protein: CSARDKPPNEQFF
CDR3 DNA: TGCAGTGCTAGAGATAAGCCTCCCAATGAGCAGTTCTTC

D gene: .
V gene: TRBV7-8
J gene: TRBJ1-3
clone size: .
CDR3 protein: CASCLARLSSGNTIYF
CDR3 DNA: TGTGCCAGCTGCCTGGCGAGGCTGAGCTCTGGAAACACCATATATTTT

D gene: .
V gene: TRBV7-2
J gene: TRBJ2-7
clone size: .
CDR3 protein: CASSFRGWSSYEQYF
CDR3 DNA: TGTGCCAGCAGCTTCAGGGGTTGGAGCTCCTACGAGCAGTACTTC

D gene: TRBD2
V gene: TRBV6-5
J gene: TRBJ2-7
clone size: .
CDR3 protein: CASHGGSGGSYEQYF
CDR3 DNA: TGTGCCAGCCATGGGGGGTCGGGGGGCTCCTACGAGCAGTACTTC

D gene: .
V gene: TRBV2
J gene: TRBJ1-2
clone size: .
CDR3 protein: CASTEGGNYGYTF
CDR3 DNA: TGTGCCAGCACCGAGGGGGGAAACTATGGCTACACCTTC

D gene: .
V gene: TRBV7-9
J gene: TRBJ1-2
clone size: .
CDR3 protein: CASSPPRQDNYGYTF
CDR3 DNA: TGTGCCAGCAGCCCGCCGAGACAGGACAACTATGGCTACACCTTC

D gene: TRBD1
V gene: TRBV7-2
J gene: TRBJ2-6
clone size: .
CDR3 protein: CASSTGTGAFYGANVRTF
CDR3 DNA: TGTGCCAGCAGCACCGGGACAGGGGCGTTCTATGGGGCCAACGTCCGGACTTTC

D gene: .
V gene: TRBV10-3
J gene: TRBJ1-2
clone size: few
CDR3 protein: CAISEWAGYGYTF
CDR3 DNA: TGTGCCATCAGTGAGTGGGCGGGCTATGGCTACACCTTC

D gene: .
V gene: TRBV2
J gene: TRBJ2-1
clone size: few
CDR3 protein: CASSGAFEQFF
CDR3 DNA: TGTGCCAGCAGTGGGGCCTTTGAGCAGTTCTTC

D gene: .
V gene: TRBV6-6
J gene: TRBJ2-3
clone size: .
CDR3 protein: CASRLAYTDTQYF
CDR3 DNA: TGTGCCAGCAGACTAGCCTACACAGATACGCAGTATTTT

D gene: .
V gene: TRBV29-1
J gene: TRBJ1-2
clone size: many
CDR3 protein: CSAQGFRSYGYTF
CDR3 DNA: TGCAGCGCCCAGGGTTTTCGGTCCTATGGCTACACCTTC